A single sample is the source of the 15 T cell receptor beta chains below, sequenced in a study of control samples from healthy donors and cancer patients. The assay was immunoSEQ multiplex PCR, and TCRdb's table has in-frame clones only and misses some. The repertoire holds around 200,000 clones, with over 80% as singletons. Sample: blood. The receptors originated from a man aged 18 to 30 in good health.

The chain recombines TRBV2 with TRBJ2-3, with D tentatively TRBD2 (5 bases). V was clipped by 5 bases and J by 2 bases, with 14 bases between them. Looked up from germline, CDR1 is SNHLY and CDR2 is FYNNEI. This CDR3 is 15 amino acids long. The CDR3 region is CASSYSRGPTDTQYF. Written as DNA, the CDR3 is TGTGCCAGCAGTTATTCTCGAGGGCCCACAGATACGCAGTATTTT. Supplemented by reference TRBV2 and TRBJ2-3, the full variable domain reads EPEVTQTPSHQVTQMGQEVILRCVPISNHLYFYWYRQILGQKVEFLVSFYNNEISEKSEIFDDQFSVERPDGSNFTLKIRSTKLEDSAMYFCASSYSRGPTDTQYFGPGTRLTVL.

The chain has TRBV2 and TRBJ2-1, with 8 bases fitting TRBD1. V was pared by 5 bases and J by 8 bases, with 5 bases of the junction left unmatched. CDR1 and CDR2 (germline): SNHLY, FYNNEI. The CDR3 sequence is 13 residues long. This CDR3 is CASSRTGYDEQFF. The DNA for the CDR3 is TGTGCCAGCAGTCGGACAGGGTATGATGAGCAGTTCTTC.

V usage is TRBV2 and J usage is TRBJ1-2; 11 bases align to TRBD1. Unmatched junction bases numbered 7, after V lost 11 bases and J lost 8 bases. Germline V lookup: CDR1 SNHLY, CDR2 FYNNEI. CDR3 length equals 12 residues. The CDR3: CASQDRGQGYTF. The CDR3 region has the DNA TGTGCCTCCCAGGACAGGGGGCAAGGCTACACCTTC.

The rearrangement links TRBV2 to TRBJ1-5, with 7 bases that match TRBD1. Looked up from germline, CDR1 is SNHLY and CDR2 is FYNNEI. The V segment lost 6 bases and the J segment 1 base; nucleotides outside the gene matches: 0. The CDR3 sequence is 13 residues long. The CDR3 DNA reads TGTGCCAGCAGGGGACAGAGCAATCAGCCCCAGCATTTT. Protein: CASRGQSNQPQHF.

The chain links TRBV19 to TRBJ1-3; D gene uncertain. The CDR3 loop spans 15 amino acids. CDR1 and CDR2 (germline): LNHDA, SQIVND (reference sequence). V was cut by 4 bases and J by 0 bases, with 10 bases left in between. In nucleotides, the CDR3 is TGTGCCAGTAGTAATTACAAGTTCTCTGGAAACACCATATATTTT. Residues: CASSNYKFSGNTIYF. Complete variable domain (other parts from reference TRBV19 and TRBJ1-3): DGGITQSPKYLFRKEGQNVTLSCEQNLNHDAMYWYRQDPGQGLRLIYYSQIVNDFQKGDIAEGYSVSREKKESFPLTVTSAQKNPTAFYLCASSNYKFSGNTIYFGEGSWLTVV.

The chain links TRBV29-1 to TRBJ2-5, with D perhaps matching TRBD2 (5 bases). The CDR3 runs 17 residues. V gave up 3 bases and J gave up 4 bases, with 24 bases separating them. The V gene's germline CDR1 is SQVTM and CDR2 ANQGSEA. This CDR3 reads CSVEVDMGSMSGETQYF. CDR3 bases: TGCAGCGTTGAGGTCGATATGGGAAGTATGAGCGGAGAGACCCAGTACTTC.

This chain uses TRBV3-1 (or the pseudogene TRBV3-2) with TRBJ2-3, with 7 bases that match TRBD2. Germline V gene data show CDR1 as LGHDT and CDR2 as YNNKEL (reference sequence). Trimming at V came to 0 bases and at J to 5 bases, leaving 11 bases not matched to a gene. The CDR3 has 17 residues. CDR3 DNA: TGTGCCAGCAGCCAAGATACGACTAGCTATAGTATAGATACGCAGTATTTT. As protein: CASSQDTTSYSIDTQYF.

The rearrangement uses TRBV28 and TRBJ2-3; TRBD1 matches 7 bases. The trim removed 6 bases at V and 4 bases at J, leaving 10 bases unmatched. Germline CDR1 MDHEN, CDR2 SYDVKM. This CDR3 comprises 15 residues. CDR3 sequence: CASRGRTGGADTQYF. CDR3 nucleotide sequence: TGTGCCAGCAGGGGCCGGACAGGTGGGGCAGATACGCAGTATTTT.

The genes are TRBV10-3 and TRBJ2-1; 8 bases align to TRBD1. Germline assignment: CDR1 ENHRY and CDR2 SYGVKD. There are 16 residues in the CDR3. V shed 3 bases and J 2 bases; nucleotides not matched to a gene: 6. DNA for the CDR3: TGTGCCATCAGTGAAACCAGGACAGGGACCTACAATGAGCAGTTCTTC. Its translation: CAISETRTGTYNEQFF.

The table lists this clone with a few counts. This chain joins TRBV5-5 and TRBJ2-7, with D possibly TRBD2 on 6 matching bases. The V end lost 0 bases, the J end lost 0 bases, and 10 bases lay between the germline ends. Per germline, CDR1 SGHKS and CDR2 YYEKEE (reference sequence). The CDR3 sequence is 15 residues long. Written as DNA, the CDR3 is TGTGCCAGCAGCTTGGTTGGGGGGAGCTCCTACGAGCAGTACTTC. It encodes CASSLVGGSSYEQYF.

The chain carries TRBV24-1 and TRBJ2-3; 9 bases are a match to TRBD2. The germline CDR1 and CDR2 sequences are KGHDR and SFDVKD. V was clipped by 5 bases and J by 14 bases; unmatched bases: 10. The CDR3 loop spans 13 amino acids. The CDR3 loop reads CATSGRGGLGVYF. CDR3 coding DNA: TGTGCCACCAGTGGGCGGGGGGGTCTCGGTGTGTATTTT.

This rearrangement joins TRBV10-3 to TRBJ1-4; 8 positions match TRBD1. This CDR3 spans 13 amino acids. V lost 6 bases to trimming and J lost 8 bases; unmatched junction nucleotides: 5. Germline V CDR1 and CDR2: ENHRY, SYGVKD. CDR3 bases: TGTGCCATCAGCCAGGGGGCAGGGGAAAAACTGTTTTTT. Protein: CAISQGAGEKLFF.

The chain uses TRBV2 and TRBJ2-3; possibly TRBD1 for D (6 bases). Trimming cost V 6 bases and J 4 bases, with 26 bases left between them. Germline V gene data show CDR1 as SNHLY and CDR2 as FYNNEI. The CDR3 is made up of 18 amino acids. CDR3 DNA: TGTGCCAGCAGCGTACCGGAAGGGTACAGGGAACTCGCAGATACGCAGTATTTT. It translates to CASSVPEGYRELADTQYF.

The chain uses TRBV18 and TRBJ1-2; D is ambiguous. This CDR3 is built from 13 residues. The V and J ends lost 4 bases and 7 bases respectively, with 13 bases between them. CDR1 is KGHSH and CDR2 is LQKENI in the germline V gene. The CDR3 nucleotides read TGTGCCAGCTCACGCGAGGTGGTGGCTGGCTACACCTTC. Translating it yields CASSREVVAGYTF.

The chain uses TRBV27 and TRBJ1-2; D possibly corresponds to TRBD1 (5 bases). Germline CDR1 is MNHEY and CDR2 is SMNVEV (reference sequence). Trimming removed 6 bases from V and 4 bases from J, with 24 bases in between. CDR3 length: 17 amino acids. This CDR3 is CASSPQGSGNLIYGYTF. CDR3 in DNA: TGTGCCAGCAGCCCACAAGGTTCAGGGAATCTCATCTATGGCTACACCTTC.